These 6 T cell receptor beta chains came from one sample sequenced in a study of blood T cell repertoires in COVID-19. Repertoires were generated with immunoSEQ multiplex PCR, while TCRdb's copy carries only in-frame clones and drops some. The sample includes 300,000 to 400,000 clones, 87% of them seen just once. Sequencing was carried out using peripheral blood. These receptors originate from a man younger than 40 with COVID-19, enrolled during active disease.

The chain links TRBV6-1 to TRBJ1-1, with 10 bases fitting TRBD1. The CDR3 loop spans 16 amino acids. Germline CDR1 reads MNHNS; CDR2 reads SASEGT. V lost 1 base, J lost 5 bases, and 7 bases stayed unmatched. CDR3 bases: TGTGCCAGCAGTGAAGACGGGACAGGGGTAAGGACTGAAGCTTTCTTT. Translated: CASSEDGTGVRTEAFF.

The CDR3 protein is CASSFVERVGYTF. The CDR3, as DNA: TGTGCCAGCAGTTTCGTGGAGCGAGTTGGCTACACCTTC. V and J are TRBV12-3 or TRBV12-4 and TRBJ1-2; D is undetermined. The CDR3 has 13 residues. Trimming removed 3 bases from V and 7 bases from J, with 12 bases in between.

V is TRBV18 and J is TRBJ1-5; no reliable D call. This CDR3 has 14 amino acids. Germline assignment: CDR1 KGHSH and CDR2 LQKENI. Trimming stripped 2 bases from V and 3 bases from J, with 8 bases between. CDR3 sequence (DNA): TGTGCCAGCTCACCATTTGGCAACAATCAGCCCCAGCATTTT. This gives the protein CASSPFGNNQPQHF.

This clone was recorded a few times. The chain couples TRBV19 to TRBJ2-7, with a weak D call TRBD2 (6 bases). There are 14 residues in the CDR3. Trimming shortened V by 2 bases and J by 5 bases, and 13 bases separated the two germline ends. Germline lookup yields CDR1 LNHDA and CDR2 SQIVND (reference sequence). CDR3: CASSISGTRDEQYF. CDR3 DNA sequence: TGTGCCAGTAGTATATCAGGGACTCGAGACGAGCAGTACTTC.

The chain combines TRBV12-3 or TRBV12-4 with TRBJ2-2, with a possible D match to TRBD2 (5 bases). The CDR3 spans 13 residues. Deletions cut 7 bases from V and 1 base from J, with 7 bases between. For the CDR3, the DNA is TGTGCCAGCACCAGCGGGAACACCGGGGAGCTGTTTTTT. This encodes CASTSGNTGELFF.

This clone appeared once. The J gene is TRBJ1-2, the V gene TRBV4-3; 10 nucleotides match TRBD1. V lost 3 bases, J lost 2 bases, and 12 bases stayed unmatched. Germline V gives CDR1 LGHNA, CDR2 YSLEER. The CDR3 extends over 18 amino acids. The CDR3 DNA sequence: TGCGCCAGCAGCCAGGGCCTCGGGACAGGGGCCCCCAACTATGGCTACACCTTC. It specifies CASSQGLGTGAPNYGYTF.